This TCR beta chain was recovered during a study of blood T cells in healthy people across ages. This clonotype has only a few counts. Its antigen is unknown. Drawn from each donor were approximately 9.2 milliliters of peripheral blood. Trimming at V came to 6 bases and at J to 2 bases, leaving 8 bases not matched to a gene. The CDR3 totals 18 residues. From germline, CDR1 is KGHSH and CDR2 LQKENI. The use of a sample-barcoded 5' primer and a J-beta primer mix characterized a second PCR of about 7 to 12 cycles. Through a template-switch adaptor with 12 random nucleotides, each cDNA molecule received a tag. From the 5' RACE reads, TCRdb called clonotypes with MiXCR, one entry per CDR3 protein. The sample has 1.5 million to 2 million distinct CDR3 sequences; around half are singletons. Study observations and caveats: Because sorting was not performed, PBMCs prevented conclusive naive versus antigen-experienced comparison. As age increased, TCR beta diversity per million T cells fell in a roughly linear fashion.

The chain employs TRBV18 and TRBJ2-1; TRBD2 matches at 15 bases. The TCR sequence derives from a woman aged 40 to 50 in good health. The sample comprised blood. In nucleotides, the CDR3 is TGTGCCAGCTCGCCTCCGGGACTAGCGGGGGGAACCTACAATGAGCAGTTCTTC. Translating gives CASSPPGLAGGTYNEQFF.